Following are 24 T cell receptor beta chains from one sample sequenced in a study of T cells in Graves' hyperthyroidism and ophthalmopathy. Amplified regions were TCR beta CDR3 sequences from RNA transcripts. When the TCR CDR3 underwent first-round RT-PCR, the HTBI primer set was used. TCRdb fed the multiplex PCR reads into MiXCR, producing one record per CDR3 protein. The table records fewer than 450,000 distinct CDR3 sequences, 13% to 15% of them present only once. The sequenced sample consisted of blood. All receptors derive from a woman aged 55-69 years with Graves' ophthalmopathy.

This clonotype was detected many times. V gene TRBV6-1 combines with J gene TRBJ1-5; D unclear. Trimming removed 3 bases from V and 3 bases from J, with 15 bases in between. The CDR3 runs 16 residues. Germline loops: CDR1 MNHNS, CDR2 SASEGT. CDR3 loop: CASSEHLGGFNQPQHF. DNA of the CDR3: TGTGCCAGCAGTGAGCACCTGGGCGGATTCAATCAGCCCCAGCATTTT.

This clonotype was recorded at least ten times. The rearrangement uses TRBV12-3 or TRBV12-4 and TRBJ2-2; 11 nucleotides line up with TRBD1. Trimming at V came to 4 bases and at J to 2 bases, leaving 0 bases not matched to a gene. The CDR3 runs 15 residues. For the CDR3, the DNA is TGTGCCAGCAGTTGGACAGGGGGCAACACCGGGGAGCTGTTTTTT. Residues: CASSWTGGNTGELFF.

This clonotype was picked up many times. The genes are TRBV2 and TRBJ2-1, with D hard to call. Germline CDR1 is SNHLY and CDR2 is FYNNEI. The CDR3 is 14 residues long. Trimming removed 6 bases from V and 0 bases from J, with 9 bases in between. In DNA form, the CDR3 reads TGTGCCAGCAGGGACCGACCCTCCTACAATGAGCAGTTCTTC. This codes for CASRDRPSYNEQFF.

This clonotype has a count of ten or more. The chain uses TRBV12-3 or TRBV12-4 and TRBJ2-4, with a possible D match to TRBD1 (6 bases). This CDR3 has 15 residues. V lost 2 bases, J lost 8 bases, and 16 bases lay in between. Here the CDR3 reads CASSLFAKGEHIQYF. For the CDR3, the DNA is TGTGCCAGCAGTTTATTTGCGAAGGGGGAACACATTCAGTACTTC.

This clonotype has at least ten counts. The V and J genes are TRBV6-1 and TRBJ2-7; 8 bases fit TRBD2. The CDR3 spans 18 residues. The V gene's germline CDR1 is MNHNS and CDR2 SASEGT. Trimming at V came to 5 bases and at J to 3 bases, leaving 18 bases not matched to a gene. The CDR3 spells CASSYGARIAGYLYEQYF. The CDR3 DNA reads as TGTGCCAGCAGTTACGGGGCTCGGATAGCGGGGTACCTCTACGAGCAGTACTTC.

A word on this clonotype: A much larger clone differs from this one at a single base, so this may be a read error. The chain combines TRBV9 with TRBJ1-2; no clear D. The CDR3 loop spans 15 amino acids. Per the germline V gene, CDR1 is SGDLS and CDR2 is YYNGEE. V was clipped by 2 bases and J by 3 bases, with 14 bases between them. The CDR3, as DNA: TGTGCCAGCAGCGTCCTCCAGACGGCTGACTATGGCTACACCTTC. Translation gives CASSVLQTADYGYTF.

In this sample, this clonotype turned up a few times. CDR3 nucleotides: TGCAGCGTTGAAGATCGGAGGACAGGTGGTGGCTACACCTTC. This translates into CSVEDRRTGGGYTF. The chain links TRBV29-1 to TRBJ1-2, with 7 bases matching TRBD1. Germline V CDR1 and CDR2: SQVTM, ANQGSEA. This CDR3 is built from 14 residues. The J segment lost 7 bases and the V segment lost 0 bases, leaving 8 bases of the junction unmatched.

V usage is TRBV18 and J usage is TRBJ2-2, with 11 positions matching TRBD2. The CDR3 is 16 amino acids. Losses at the gene ends were 3 bases for V and 5 bases for J; bases not matched to a gene: 5. Germline CDR1 KGHSH, CDR2 LQKENI. The DNA for the CDR3 is TGTGCCAGCTCACCTAGACTAGCGGGACAAACCGGGGAGCTGTTTTTT. This sequence encodes CASSPRLAGQTGELFF.

This clonotype was seen at least ten times. The gene calls are TRBV2 and TRBJ2-7; unclear D gene. V was trimmed by 5 bases and J by 0 bases, leaving 11 bases between them. CDR3 length equals 14 residues. Germline V gene sequence: CDR1 SNHLY, CDR2 FYNNEI. CDR3 DNA sequence: TGTGCCAGCAGTCGGCTGAGGAGCTCCTACGAGCAGTACTTC. It encodes CASSRLRSSYEQYF.

The chain has TRBV29-1 and TRBJ1-2, with D possibly matching TRBD1 (5 bases). V dropped 7 bases and J dropped 4 bases, with 10 bases sitting between them. The CDR3 extends over 11 amino acids. Germline V gives CDR1 SQVTM, CDR2 ANQGSEA. CDR3 region: CSADSPYGYTF. DNA for the CDR3: TGCAGCGCTGACAGTCCCTATGGCTACACCTTC.

The chain employs TRBV9 and TRBJ2-1; 9 positions match TRBD2. The length of the CDR3 is 15 residues. Looked up from germline, CDR1 is SGDLS and CDR2 is YYNGEE. Trimming at V came to 3 bases and at J to 5 bases, leaving 6 bases not matched to a gene. The CDR3 is CASSGGTSTNNEQFF. DNA of the CDR3: TGTGCCAGCAGCGGAGGGACTAGCACAAACAATGAGCAGTTCTTC.

The chain couples TRBV6-2 or TRBV6-3 to TRBJ2-1; possible D gene TRBD1, 6 bases. CDR3 length: 14 amino acids. The V gene lost 5 bases and the J gene lost 6 bases, with 14 bases spanning the gap. Germline V CDR1 and CDR2: MNHEY, SVGEGT. CDR3 nucleotide sequence: TGTGCCAGCAGTGCCCCAGGGGCGGGCAATGAGCAGTTCTTC. It yields the protein CASSAPGAGNEQFF.

This clonotype occurred many times. The chain combines TRBV5-1 with TRBJ2-1; tentatively, D is TRBD2 (5 bases). Germline CDR1 SGHRS, CDR2 YFSETQ. V dropped 3 bases and J dropped 6 bases, with 19 bases sitting between them. CDR3 size: 16 residues. Here the CDR3 DNA reads TGCGCCAGCAGCTATCTCGGGAACACCCGTCCCAATGAGCAGTTCTTC. Translated, it gives CASSYLGNTRPNEQFF.

This clonotype came up many times. The chain uses TRBV28 and TRBJ2-2; 10 bases line up with TRBD2. The V segment lost 3 bases and the J segment 7 bases; nucleotides outside the gene matches: 5. The CDR3 spans 15 residues. Germline V gives CDR1 MDHEN, CDR2 SYDVKM. This CDR3 reads CASSLRLAGVGELFF. The CDR3 region has the DNA TGTGCCAGCAGTTTGAGGCTAGCGGGAGTCGGGGAGCTGTTTTTT.

In its sample, this clonotype was seen many times. V is TRBV6-2 or TRBV6-3 and J is TRBJ1-1; the match to TRBD1 covers 7 bases. Germline-derived CDR1 and CDR2 are MNHEY and SVGEGT. The CDR3 has 19 amino acids. J gave up 1 base and V 2 bases, and 16 bases lay outside the gene matches. CDR3 nucleotides: TGTGCCAGCAGTTACCCGCGACAGGGTGGGACCCTGGGGAACACTGAAGCTTTCTTT. Residues: CASSYPRQGGTLGNTEAFF.

The V call is TRBV10-1, the J call TRBJ2-3; no reliable D call. Trimming removed 4 bases from V and 2 bases from J, with 10 bases in between. Germline V gene sequence: CDR1 WNHNN, CDR2 SYGVQD (reference sequence). This CDR3 is built from 14 residues. The CDR3 loop is CASSGRPSTDTQYF. CDR3 DNA sequence: TGCGCCAGCAGTGGACGACCTTCCACAGATACGCAGTATTTT.

Ten or more counts support this clonotype. J is TRBJ1-4 and V is TRBV4-1, with D possibly TRBD1 on 5 matching bases. Germline CDR1 reads MGHRA; CDR2 reads YSYEKL. Trimming shortened V by 0 bases and J by 8 bases, and 10 bases separated the two germline ends. The CDR3 spans 14 residues. The CDR3: CASSQDRAGEKLFF. The CDR3 bases are TGCGCCAGCAGCCAAGACAGGGCTGGGGAAAAACTGTTTTTT.

This clonotype came up many times. The genes are TRBV2 and TRBJ2-3; no reliable D call. This CDR3 region has 13 residues. CDR1 is SNHLY and CDR2 is FYNNEI in the germline V gene. Trimming removed 7 bases at V and 2 bases at J, with 10 bases between. This CDR3 is CASTADLTDTQYF. CDR3 in DNA: TGTGCCAGCACGGCGGACCTCACAGATACGCAGTATTTT.

This clonotype has only a few counts. The chain recombines TRBV20-1 with TRBJ2-1; a possible D gene is TRBD2 (5 bases). V was pared by 3 bases and J by 11 bases, with 11 bases between. CDR1 is DFQATT and CDR2 is SNEGSKA in the germline V gene (reference sequence). The CDR3 loop spans 11 amino acids. Here the CDR3 reads CSASLEAQQFF. CDR3 in DNA: TGCAGTGCTAGTTTGGAGGCTCAGCAGTTCTTC.

The rearrangement links TRBV27 to TRBJ2-2, with 14 positions matching TRBD2. V lost 2 bases and J lost 3; bases outside the gene matches: 5. This CDR3 comprises 18 residues. Per the germline V gene, CDR1 is MNHEY and CDR2 is SMNVEV (reference sequence). This chain's CDR3 is CASSLRLAGGRHTGELFF. CDR3 nucleotides: TGTGCCAGCAGTTTAAGACTAGCGGGAGGGAGGCACACCGGGGAGCTGTTTTTT.

This clonotype has a count of ten or more. The rearrangement links TRBV29-1 to TRBJ2-1; a weak D match, TRBD1 (6 bases). V was pared by 4 bases and J by 3 bases, with 10 bases between. Germline lookup yields CDR1 SQVTM and CDR2 ANQGSEA. The CDR3 loop spans 13 amino acids. The chain's CDR3 is CSVGAGDYNEQFF. CDR3 DNA: TGCAGCGTTGGGGCAGGGGACTACAATGAGCAGTTCTTC.

This clonotype has a handful of counts. V gene TRBV4-1 combines with J gene TRBJ2-5; 7 nucleotides agree with TRBD2. Germline CDR1 and CDR2: MGHRA and YSYEKL. The CDR3 has 15 residues. Trimming cost V 3 bases and J 5 bases; bases outside gene matches: 9. The CDR3 region is CASSHPWRRGETQYF. CDR3 sequence (DNA): TGCGCCAGCAGCCATCCGTGGCGGCGGGGGGAGACCCAGTACTTC.

The sample holds many counts of this clonotype. This chain uses TRBV5-1 with TRBJ2-3, with D uncertain. Trimming cost V 1 base and J 6 bases, with 9 bases left between them. The CDR3 loop spans 13 amino acids. Germline V gene lookup returns CDR1 SGHRS and CDR2 YFSETQ. The CDR3: CASSLKVPDTQYF. In DNA form, the CDR3 reads TGCGCCAGCAGCTTGAAAGTCCCGGATACGCAGTATTTT.

In this sample, this clonotype turned up many times. CDR3 coding DNA: TGTGCCAGCAGCCAACTGTTGGCGAATCAGCCCCAGCATTTT. Translating it yields CASSQLLANQPQHF. The chain links TRBV3-1 to TRBJ1-5; D remains unclear. The germline V gene encodes CDR1 LGHDT and CDR2 YNNKEL (reference sequence). The CDR3 runs to 14 residues. Trimming left V 2 bases short and J 4 bases short, with 9 bases between.